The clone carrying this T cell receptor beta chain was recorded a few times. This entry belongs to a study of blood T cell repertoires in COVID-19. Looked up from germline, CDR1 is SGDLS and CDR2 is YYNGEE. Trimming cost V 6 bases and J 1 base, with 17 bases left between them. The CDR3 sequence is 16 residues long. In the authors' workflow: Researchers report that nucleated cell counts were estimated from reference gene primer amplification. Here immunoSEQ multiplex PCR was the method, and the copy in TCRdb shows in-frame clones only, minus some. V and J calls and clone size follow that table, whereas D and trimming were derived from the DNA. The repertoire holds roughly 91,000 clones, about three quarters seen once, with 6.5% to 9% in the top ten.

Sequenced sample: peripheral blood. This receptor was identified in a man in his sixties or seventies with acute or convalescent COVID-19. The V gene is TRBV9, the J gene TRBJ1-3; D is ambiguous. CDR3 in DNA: TGTGCCAGCATCCGCAAAGAGGTCCCATCTGGAAACACCATATATTTT. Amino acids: CASIRKEVPSGNTIYF.